One and the same sample provided the 9 T cell receptor beta chains below, sequenced in a study of memory CD8 T cells in hepatitis C reinfection. Time point described: peak reinfection, 3 to 8 weeks after reinfection detection. The sorted cells went straight to TCR sequencing with no prior in vitro expansion. Data came from immunoSEQ multiplex PCR; TCRdb stores just in-frame clones and leaves some out. The sample consists of 35,000 to 50,000 clones, around 89% of them appearing once. Sequenced sample: naive CD8+ T cells sorted from blood. The origin of the receptors is a man younger than 35 with hepatitis C virus infection.

This sequence joins TRBV2 and TRBJ2-7; 10 bases align to TRBD2. Germline lookup yields CDR1 SNHLY and CDR2 FYNNEI. V shed 3 bases and J 2 bases; nucleotides not matched to a gene: 10. The CDR3 spans 17 residues. The CDR3 here is CASSDSSGSLRAYEQYF. As DNA, the CDR3 is TGTGCCAGCAGTGATTCTAGCGGGAGCCTCAGGGCCTACGAGCAGTACTTC.

The rearrangement links TRBV4-1 to TRBJ1-2, with D maybe TRBD1 (5 bases). Germline CDR1 reads MGHRA; CDR2 reads YSYEKL. CDR3 size: 16 residues. The V end was cut by 0 bases, the J end by 4 bases, with 15 bases between. CDR3 coding DNA: TGCGCCAGCAGCCAAGATCAGTCGGGGGACGGCTATGGCTACACCTTC. Translated: CASSQDQSGDGYGYTF.

The V gene is TRBV27, the J gene TRBJ1-5; 7 positions agree with TRBD1. The trim removed 2 bases at V and 3 bases at J, leaving 4 bases unmatched. This CDR3 is 15 amino acids long. CDR1 and CDR2 (germline): MNHEY, SMNVEV (reference sequence). The CDR3 DNA reads as TGTGCCAGCAGTTTACTGGGACAGCCCAATCAGCCCCAGCATTTT. Protein: CASSLLGQPNQPQHF.

The genes are TRBV19 and TRBJ2-1; D is ambiguous. The length of the CDR3 is 13 residues. Germline-derived CDR1 and CDR2 are LNHDA and SQIVND (reference sequence). The V gene lost 0 bases and the J gene lost 9 bases, with 9 bases spanning the gap. CDR3 DNA sequence: TGTGCCAGTAGTATAGACCCGCTCAGTGAGCAGTTCTTC. It codes for CASSIDPLSEQFF.

The J gene is TRBJ2-2, the V gene TRBV6-5; TRBD2 matches at 7 bases. The germline CDR1 and CDR2 sequences are MNHEY and SVGAGI. V was clipped by 1 base and J by 0 bases; unmatched bases: 2. The CDR3 has 16 amino acids. The CDR3 nucleotides are TGTGCCAGCAGTTACTTCGGGACTACGAACACCGGGGAGCTGTTTTTT. Its translation is CASSYFGTTNTGELFF.

The V gene is TRBV28, the J gene TRBJ2-1; possibly TRBD1 for D (5 bases). The V gene's germline CDR1 is MDHEN and CDR2 SYDVKM. The V end lost 5 bases, the J end lost 9 bases, and 32 bases lay between the germline ends. The CDR3 runs to 19 residues. The CDR3 region is CASSPRWWSWLFCRGEQFF. The CDR3 region has the DNA TGTGCCAGCAGTCCAAGGTGGTGGAGTTGGCTTTTTTGTAGGGGTGAGCAGTTCTTC.

This clone was counted once. The chain recombines TRBV7-9 with TRBJ2-3; the D gene is possibly TRBD1 (6 bases). Germline-derived CDR1 and CDR2 are SEHNR and FQNEAQ (reference sequence). Trimming cost V 8 bases and J 2 bases, with 8 bases left between them. CDR3 length: 12 amino acids. The CDR3 region is CASSGATDTQYF. CDR3 coding DNA: TGTGCCAGCTCAGGGGCCACAGATACGCAGTATTTT.

The CDR3 coding sequence is TGTGCCAGTAGTATCATCCTCGAGGGCTACAATGAGCAGTTCTTC. Protein sequence: CASSIILEGYNEQFF. This chain links TRBV19 with TRBJ2-1, with a weak D call TRBD2 (5 bases). Germline V CDR1 and CDR2: LNHDA, SQIVND (reference sequence). The CDR3 covers 15 residues. The V end was cut by 3 bases, the J end by 3 bases, with 12 bases between.

The chain recombines TRBV11-2 with TRBJ2-5, with TRBD2 identical over 7 bases. The CDR3 runs to 14 residues. The V gene's germline CDR1 is SGHAT and CDR2 FQNNGV. V lost 5 bases, J lost 2 bases, and 5 bases stayed unmatched. The CDR3 reads CASSPREAQETQYF. The DNA of the CDR3 is TGTGCCAGCAGCCCTCGGGAGGCTCAAGAGACCCAGTACTTC.